This T cell receptor beta chain emerged from a study of blood T cell repertoires in COVID-19. The overall study: Sites across the United States, Italy and Spain contributed samples from acute and convalescent COVID-19. PBMCs, B-cell-depleted T cells, or T cells were the source of the cDNA or gDNA that made up the material.

Germline CDR1 is ENHRY and CDR2 is SYGVKD. Trimming removed 4 bases from V and 2 bases from J; junction bases left unmatched: 4. CDR3 length equals 14 residues. Per the original data handling: Reference gene primer amplification gave estimated nucleated cell counts. TCRdb keeps only in-frame clones here, not all; method: immunoSEQ multiplex PCR. The DNA was the basis for D and trimming; V, J and clone size are from that table. This table has 280,000 or so clones, 75% to 90% appearing once. Sequences were obtained from peripheral blood. The origin of this receptor is a woman aged 25 to 45 who had recovered from COVID-19. This chain connects TRBV10-3 to TRBJ1-1; 7 bases are shared with TRBD1. This CDR3 reads CAISAGTANTEAFF. CDR3 nucleotide sequence: TGTGCCATCAGTGCCGGGACAGCTAACACTGAAGCTTTCTTT.